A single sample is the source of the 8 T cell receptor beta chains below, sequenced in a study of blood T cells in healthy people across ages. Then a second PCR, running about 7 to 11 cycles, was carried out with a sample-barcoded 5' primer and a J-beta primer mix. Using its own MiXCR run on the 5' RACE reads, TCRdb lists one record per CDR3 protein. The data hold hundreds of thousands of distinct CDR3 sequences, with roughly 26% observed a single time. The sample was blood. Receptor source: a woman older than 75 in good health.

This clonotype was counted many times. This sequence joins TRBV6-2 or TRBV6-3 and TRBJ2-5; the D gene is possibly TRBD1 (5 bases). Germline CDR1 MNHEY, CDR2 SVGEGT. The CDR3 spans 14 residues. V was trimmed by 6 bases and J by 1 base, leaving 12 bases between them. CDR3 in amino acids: CASRRTGIQETQYF. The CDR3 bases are TGTGCCAGCAGAAGAACAGGAATCCAAGAGACCCAGTACTTC.

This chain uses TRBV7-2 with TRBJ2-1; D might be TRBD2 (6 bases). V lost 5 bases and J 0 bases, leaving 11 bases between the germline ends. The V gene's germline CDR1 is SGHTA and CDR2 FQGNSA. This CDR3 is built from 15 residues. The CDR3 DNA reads TGTACCAGCAGCCTTAGCGGTAGCTCCTACAATGAGCAGTTCTTC. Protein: CTSSLSGSSYNEQFF.

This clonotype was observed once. CDR3 amino acids: CAGKRSEGNEQYF. In nucleotides, the CDR3 is TGTGCCGGTAAACGGAGCGAGGGGAATGAGCAGTACTTC. The J gene is TRBJ2-7, the V gene TRBV28; D may match TRBD1 or TRBD2 (5 bases each). V lost 11 bases and J 7 bases, leaving 21 bases between the germline ends. Germline CDR1 reads MDHEN; CDR2 reads SYDVKM. The CDR3 extends over 13 amino acids.

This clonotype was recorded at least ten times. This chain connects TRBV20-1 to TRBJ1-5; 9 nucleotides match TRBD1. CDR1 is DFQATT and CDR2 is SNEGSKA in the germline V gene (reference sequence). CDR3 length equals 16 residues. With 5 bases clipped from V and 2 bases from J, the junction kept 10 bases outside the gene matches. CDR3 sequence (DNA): TGCAGTGCTTTACAGGGGGCGCGAAGGCGCAATCAGCCCCAGCATTTT. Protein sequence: CSALQGARRRNQPQHF.

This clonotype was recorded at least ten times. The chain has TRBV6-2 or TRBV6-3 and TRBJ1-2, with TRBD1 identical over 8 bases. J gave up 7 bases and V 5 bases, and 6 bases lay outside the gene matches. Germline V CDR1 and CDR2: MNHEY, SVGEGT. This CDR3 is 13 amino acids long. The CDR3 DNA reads TGTGCCAGCAGTAATCCAGGGGGCCGTGGCTACACCTTC. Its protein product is CASSNPGGRGYTF.

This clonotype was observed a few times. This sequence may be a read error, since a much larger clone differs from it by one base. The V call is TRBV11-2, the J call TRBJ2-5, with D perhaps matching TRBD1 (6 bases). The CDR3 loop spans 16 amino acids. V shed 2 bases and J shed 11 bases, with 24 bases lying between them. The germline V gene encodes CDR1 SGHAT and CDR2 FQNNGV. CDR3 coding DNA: TGTGCCAGCAGCTTACGCCCTGGGGGCCTTCTCAATGAGCAGTACTTC. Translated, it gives CASSLRPGGLLNEQYF.

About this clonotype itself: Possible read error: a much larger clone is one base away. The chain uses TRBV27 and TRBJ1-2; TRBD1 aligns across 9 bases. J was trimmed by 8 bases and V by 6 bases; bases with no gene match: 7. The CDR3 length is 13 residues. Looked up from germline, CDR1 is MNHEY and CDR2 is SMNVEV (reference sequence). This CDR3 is CASRLRTGVGYTF. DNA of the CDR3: TGTGCCAGCAGGTTACGGACAGGGGTCGGCTACACCTTC.

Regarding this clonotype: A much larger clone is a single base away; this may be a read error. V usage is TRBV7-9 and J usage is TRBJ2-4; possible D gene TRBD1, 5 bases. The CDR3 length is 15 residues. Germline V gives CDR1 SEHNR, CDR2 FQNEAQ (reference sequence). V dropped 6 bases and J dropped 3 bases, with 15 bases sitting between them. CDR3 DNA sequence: TGTGCCAGCAGTTCAGGCAGGGTGGTCAAAAACATTCAGTACTTC. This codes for CASSSGRVVKNIQYF. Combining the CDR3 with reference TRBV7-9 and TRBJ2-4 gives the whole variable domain DTGVSQNPRHKITKRGQNVTFRCDPISEHNRLYWYRQTLGQGPEFLTYFQNEAQLEKSRLLSDRFSAERPKGSFSTLEIQRTEQGDSAMYLCASSSGRVVKNIQYFGAGTRLSVL.